Below, 24 T cell receptor beta chains from the same sample are listed, as sequenced in a study of cytomegalovirus exposure and HLA in healthy donors (dated by TCRdb to about 2017). The protocol used for the library was the immunoSEQ multiplex PCR assay. For the multiplex PCR, a mixture combining 60 forward primers for TCR Vbeta segments and 13 reverse primers for TCR Jbeta segments was used. TCRdb took this table from immuneACCESS and kept in-frame rearrangements with V and J called. Such tables lack part of the clones; where checked against another copy, unresolved V genes explain under half of the gap, and the rest is unexplained. This sample holds about 93,000 clones; roughly four fifths were observed only once. The ten biggest clones cover about 0.5% of the sample. Material for sequencing was PBMCs. These receptors all stem from a man younger than 40 in good health and CMV-seronegative.

The CDR3 DNA follows: TGCGCCAGCAGCCAAGGGATCCGGGGGAGCACAGATACGCAGTATTTT. This encodes CASSQGIRGSTDTQYF. The genes are TRBV4-3 and TRBJ2-3; possible D gene TRBD2, 6 bases. Trimming shortened V by 1 base and J by 0 bases, and 11 bases separated the two germline ends. The CDR3 sequence is 16 residues long. Per the germline V gene, CDR1 is LGHNA and CDR2 is YSLEER.

Concerning this clone itself: Germline and junction disagree at one end, which may indicate a read error. In DNA form, the CDR3 reads TGCGCCAGCAGCTTCGATAATTCACCCCTCCACTTT. Amino acid sequence: CASSFDNSPLHF. The V gene is TRBV5-4, the J gene TRBJ1-6; D gene unclear. Germline V CDR1 and CDR2: SGHNT, YYREEE (reference sequence). The length of the CDR3 is 12 residues.

This clone appeared once. The V call is TRBV5-4, the J call TRBJ2-3; 10 nucleotides match TRBD2. The length of the CDR3 is 17 residues. CDR1 is SGHNT, CDR2 YYREEE, per germline (reference sequence). V trimming: 2 bases; J trimming: 3 bases; junction bases outside the gene matches: 9. CDR3 bases: TGTGCCAGCAGCTTCCTAGCGGGAGTCGGTTATACAGATACGCAGTATTTT. Translating gives CASSFLAGVGYTDTQYF.

V usage is TRBV5-4 and J usage is TRBJ1-1, with D unresolved. The ends were cut back, 3 bases at V and 5 bases at J, with 17 bases in the middle. The CDR3 sequence is 15 residues long. Per the germline V gene, CDR1 is SGHNT and CDR2 is YYREEE (reference sequence). DNA for the CDR3: TGTGCCAGCAGCTCATTAGCTGTCAAGTGGACTGAAGCTTTCTTT. This gives the protein CASSSLAVKWTEAFF.

The CDR3 region has the DNA TGTGCCAGCAGTTTTATCGGGACACCCAAGTCCGAAGATTCACCCCTCCACTTT. It is translated as CASSFIGTPKSEDSPLHF. The chain employs TRBV28 and TRBJ1-6, with D tentatively TRBD1 (6 bases). Trimming shortened V by 3 bases and J by 8 bases, and 23 bases separated the two germline ends. The CDR3 sequence is 18 residues long. Looked up from germline, CDR1 is MDHEN and CDR2 is SYDVKM.

The chain carries TRBV7-9 and TRBJ2-3; D gene uncertain. CDR1 and CDR2 from the germline V gene are SEHNR and FQNEAQ (reference sequence). Trimming shortened V by 4 bases and J by 6 bases, and 11 bases separated the two germline ends. The CDR3 length is 13 residues. The CDR3 DNA reads TGTGCCAGCAGCTCCGAACGGCGGGATACGCAGTATTTT. It codes for CASSSERRDTQYF.

The chain employs TRBV7-3 and TRBJ1-1; possibly TRBD1 for D (5 bases). CDR1 is SGHTA and CDR2 is FQGTGA in the germline V gene. The length of the CDR3 is 13 residues. Trimming stripped 2 bases from V and 5 bases from J, with 9 bases between. The CDR3 region has the DNA TGTGCCAGCAGCTTAGGGGCAGGGACTGAAGCTTTCTTT. The encoded protein is CASSLGAGTEAFF.

V is TRBV4-2 and J is TRBJ1-3; TRBD1 aligns across 8 bases. The germline gives CDR1 LGHNA, CDR2 YNFKEQ. The length of the CDR3 is 15 residues. The junction had 0 bases not matched to a gene; V was cut back by 1 base and J by 1 base. CDR3 nucleotide sequence: TGTGCCAGCAGCCAAGGACAGGGGTCTGGAAACACCATATATTTT. It is translated as CASSQGQGSGNTIYF.

The J gene is TRBJ2-5, the V gene TRBV5-1; 7 positions match TRBD1. The CDR3 has 17 residues. CDR1 and CDR2 from the germline V gene are SGHRS and YFSETQ. With V trimmed by 2 bases and J by 5 bases, 15 bases remained unmatched. CDR3 sequence reads: CASSFYRRGMDLETQYF. DNA of the CDR3: TGCGCCAGCAGCTTCTACCGCAGGGGGATGGATTTGGAGACCCAGTACTTC.

As regards this clone: One junction end disagrees with the germline gene, perhaps due to a read error. The chain is built from TRBV7-9 and TRBJ1-2; weak D call: TRBD1 (6 bases). CDR1 and CDR2 from the germline V gene are SEHNR and FQNEAQ (reference sequence). CDR3 length: 13 amino acids. CDR3 protein: CSSSPGQIYGYTF. The CDR3 DNA sequence: TGTTCCAGCAGCCCAGGACAGATTTATGGCTACACCTTC.

The V gene is TRBV19, the J gene TRBJ1-3; no clear D. The CDR3 covers 16 residues. Trimming removed 0 bases at V and 0 bases at J, with 9 bases between. Germline CDR1 LNHDA, CDR2 SQIVND (reference sequence). The CDR3 nucleotides are TGTGCCAGTAGTATAGATTTTGGAGTCTCTGGAAACACCATATATTTT. Its protein is CASSIDFGVSGNTIYF.

This chain connects TRBV29-1 to TRBJ2-1; 7 nucleotides match TRBD2. The length of the CDR3 is 14 residues. Germline-derived CDR1 and CDR2 are SQVTM and ANQGSEA. Losses at the gene ends were 7 bases for V and 1 base for J; bases not matched to a gene: 7. CDR3: CSGGSGISYNEQFF. CDR3 bases: TGCAGCGGGGGGAGCGGGATTTCCTACAATGAGCAGTTCTTC.

The table lists this clone with a few counts. The chain recombines TRBV6-5 with TRBJ1-1; 7 nucleotides line up with TRBD1. Losses at the gene ends were 0 bases for V and 7 bases for J; bases not matched to a gene: 8. This CDR3 has 15 residues. The V gene's germline CDR1 is MNHEY and CDR2 SVGAGI. The CDR3 reads CASSYSGPHRGEAFF. The DNA for the CDR3 is TGTGCCAGCAGTTACTCGGGGCCCCACAGGGGTGAAGCTTTCTTT.

This clone was picked up a small number of times. For the CDR3, the DNA is TGTGCCAGCAGTTACTCGTCCCAGGACAGACAAAAACTGTTTTTT. Translating gives CASSYSSQDRQKLFF. The V gene is TRBV6-5, the J gene TRBJ1-4; the D gene is possibly TRBD1 (6 bases). Germline CDR1 and CDR2: MNHEY and SVGAGI. The CDR3 has 15 residues. V was pared by 0 bases and J by 9 bases, with 14 bases between.

This chain connects TRBV9 to TRBJ1-1; TRBD1 is a possible D gene (5 bases). The CDR3 covers 15 residues. In germline, CDR1 is SGDLS, CDR2 YYNGEE. The V and J ends lost 1 base and 0 bases respectively, with 10 bases between them. CDR3 residues: CASSVSGVMNTEAFF. CDR3 coding DNA: TGTGCCAGCAGCGTATCGGGGGTTATGAACACTGAAGCTTTCTTT.

CDR3: CASSLRPRGMNTEAFF. Here the CDR3 DNA reads TGTGCCAGCAGCTTAAGACCAAGGGGAATGAACACTGAAGCTTTCTTT. This chain joins TRBV7-8 and TRBJ1-1, with D possibly TRBD1 on 5 matching bases. With 2 bases removed from V and 0 bases from J, the gap between germline ends came to 13 bases. The CDR3 is 16 amino acids. Per germline, CDR1 SGHVS and CDR2 FQNEAQ.

This sequence joins TRBV7-8 and TRBJ2-7, with 9 bases matching TRBD1. The V segment lost 5 bases and the J segment 2 bases; nucleotides outside the gene matches: 10. Germline V gene lookup returns CDR1 SGHVS and CDR2 FQNEAQ. CDR3 size: 16 residues. The CDR3 loop reads CASSNKGGQGTYEQYF. The CDR3 DNA is TGTGCCAGCAGCAATAAGGGGGGACAGGGCACCTACGAGCAGTACTTC.

This chain uses TRBV7-8 with TRBJ2-7; possibly TRBD1 for D (6 bases). V dropped 1 base and J dropped 9 bases, with 16 bases sitting between them. CDR3 length: 14 amino acids. Germline loops: CDR1 SGHVS, CDR2 FQNEAQ. As DNA, the CDR3 is TGTGCCAGCAGCTTAGGGGGACAAGTGAGTGGGCAGTACGTC. Translated: CASSLGGQVSGQYV.

Worth noting for this clone: At one end the junction does not follow the germline gene, possibly because of a read error. The chain employs TRBV7-9 and TRBJ1-5; D is unclear. CDR3 size: 14 residues. Germline values: CDR1 SEHNR, CDR2 FQNEAQ (reference sequence). This CDR3 reads CSSSLATGNQPQHF. The CDR3 nucleotides are TGTTCCAGCAGCTTAGCGACTGGGAATCAGCCCCAGCATTTT. The full variable domain, in which reference TRBV7-9 and TRBJ1-5 provide the parts outside the CDR3, is DTGVSQNPRHKITKRGQNVTFRCDPISEHNRLYWYRQTLGQGPEFLTYFQNEAQLEKSRLLSDRFSAERPKGSFSTLEIQRTEQGDSAMYLCSSSLATGNQPQHFGDGTRLSIL.

This clone was observed a single time. The chain has TRBV2 and TRBJ1-3; no definite D call. CDR1 is SNHLY and CDR2 is FYNNEI in the germline V gene. This CDR3 spans 15 amino acids. With 8 bases removed from V and 0 bases from J, the gap between germline ends came to 14 bases. The CDR3 coding sequence is TGTGCCAGCTTACGTACAGCACTCTCTGGAAACACCATATATTTT. Translating gives CASLRTALSGNTIYF. The full variable domain, with the rest looked up from reference TRBV2 and TRBJ1-3, is EPEVTQTPSHQVTQMGQEVILRCVPISNHLYFYWYRQILGQKVEFLVSFYNNEISEKSEIFDDQFSVERPDGSNFTLKIRSTKLEDSAMYFCASLRTALSGNTIYFGEGSWLTVV.

In its sample, this clone was seen a few times. The chain links TRBV6-1 to TRBJ1-1, with 8 bases matching TRBD1. This CDR3 has 13 residues. Germline CDR1 reads MNHNS; CDR2 reads SASEGT. Trimming at V came to 4 bases and at J to 4 bases, leaving 2 bases not matched to a gene. Here the CDR3 reads CASSVDRGTEAFF. CDR3 DNA sequence: TGTGCCAGCAGTGTAGACAGGGGCACTGAAGCTTTCTTT.

This chain joins TRBV9 and TRBJ1-5; a weak D match, TRBD1 (5 bases). This CDR3 has 12 amino acids. Germline CDR1 reads SGDLS; CDR2 reads YYNGEE. The V end lost 0 bases, the J end lost 9 bases, and 7 bases lay between the germline ends. DNA of the CDR3: TGTGCCAGCAGCGTAGGGGGGGGGCCCCAGCATTTT. It codes for CASSVGGGPQHF. The full variable domain, rest sourced from reference TRBV9 and TRBJ1-5, is DSGVTQTPKHLITATGQRVTLRCSPRSGDLSVYWYQQSLDQGLQFLIQYYNGEERAKGNILERFSAQQFPDLHSELNLSSLELGDSALYFCASSVGGGPQHFGDGTRLSIL.

The chain employs TRBV6-5 and TRBJ1-1; D unclear. There are 15 residues in the CDR3. V gave up 5 bases and J gave up 0 bases, with 13 bases separating them. Germline V lookup: CDR1 MNHEY, CDR2 SVGAGI. The chain's CDR3 is CASSGRWLMNTEAFF. In DNA form, the CDR3 reads TGTGCCAGCAGTGGTCGGTGGTTGATGAACACTGAAGCTTTCTTT.

The chain links TRBV5-1 to TRBJ2-5; tentative D call: TRBD1 (5 bases). CDR1 and CDR2 from the germline V gene are SGHRS and YFSETQ. The V and J ends lost 6 bases and 2 bases respectively, with 20 bases between them. CDR3 length: 16 residues. The CDR3 DNA is TGCGCCAGCATAAGGGCCCCCTGGCAGGGACAAGAGACCCAGTACTTC. This sequence encodes CASIRAPWQGQETQYF. Full variable domain (missing parts from reference TRBV5-1 and TRBJ2-5): KAGVTQTPRYLIKTRGQQVTLSCSPISGHRSVSWYQQTPGQGLQFLFEYFSETQRNKGNFPGRFSGRQFSNSRSEMNVSTLELGDSALYLCASIRAPWQGQETQYFGPGTRLLVL.